Below, one T cell receptor beta chain is given with its context. It lacks a known antigen. One base away there is no much larger clone; base qualities are not given. The cohort was made up of approximately 670 healthy bone marrow donors. Cohort members were all nominally healthy when sampled, although unrecorded immune exposures were likely present. The donor was CMV seronegative and belonged to the group of around 400 seronegative cohort members. Each donor provided a peripheral blood sample, and peripheral blood mononuclear cells were used for TCR beta sequencing. Genomic DNA extraction from the blood cell samples was performed with the Qiagen DNeasy Blood Extraction Kit. The data were taken from a study of cytomegalovirus exposure and HLA in healthy donors (dated by TCRdb to 2015 to 2018). As for the study more broadly: In an earlier analysis of some 610 of the donors, 276 Gb of sequence data and 117 million unique TCR beta sequences from approximately 180 million T cells were reported. To study patterns of TCR occurrence, a later analysis re-analyzed previously published TCR beta repertoires from 600 to 750 donors and added high-resolution HLA genotyping. About 5 DR-DQ haplotypes were handled as single units for association and clustering, since linkage in the cohort was strong. Besides the first cohort of roughly 700 subjects, a separate validation cohort made up of over 100 different subjects was used. In a later genetic analysis, genome-wide SNP genotypes for about three fifths of the 666 donors were used, and that subset was treated as a discovery cohort. To predict cytomegalovirus infection status, the study brought together high-throughput TCR immunosequencing, statistical association of individual TCRs with disease status, and machine learning. An early release that covered 500 to 800 HLA-typed donors contained approximately 300 gigabases of sequencing data and tens of millions of unique TCR sequences. To decide whether each TCR beta V gene segment behaved as functional or pseudogenic, an earlier analysis of approximately 600 of the donors relied on high-throughput TCR beta sequencing. The aim of the study was to test whether cataloging public T cell receptors could identify signatures of past pathogen exposure. Across around 400 genotyped donors of the cohort, an average of approximately 200,000 unique TCR beta nucleotide sequences per donor were sequenced, and about a sixth of those sequences were non-productive. Alongside the repertoire data, information on donor age, sex, ethnicity and CMV serostatus was compiled. Both class I and class II loci were covered by HLA typing, at four-digit resolution. Rather than using new phenotypic data, the later analysis identified candidate immune exposures from TCR beta sequences and from how often those sequences occurred across donors. Using immunosequencing, the study profiled T cell repertoires from 666 subjects and related those repertoires to cytomegalovirus serostatus. Among the approximately 430 genotyped donors, approximately 82% belonged to the genetic ancestry cluster associated with self-reported Caucasian donors. Every discovery cohort repertoire had been produced on one sequencing platform. The number of typed donors differed by locus: about 629-630 for A, B, C, DRB1 and DQB1; about 520 for DQA1; approximately 600 for DPA1; and roughly 490 for DPB1.

V lost 4 bases and J lost 3 bases, and the count of bases not matched to a germline gene is 9. The CDR3 spans 15 residues, from the cysteine through the phenylalanine. The CDR3 DNA has 45 bases and is translated from base 1. CDR1 and CDR2 (SGHNT, YYREEE) derive from the germline V gene (reference sequence). Study-wide conclusions, independent of this receptor: This cohort had only TCR beta chains sequenced, and the lack of alpha or paired-chain data limited which features could be detected. Compared with the roughly 700-donor mean, donors in an Asian-associated ancestry cluster had fewer N-insertions in productive TCRs, according to a later genetic analysis. In a later analysis, TCR association rates were found to vary across HLA loci, with the most associated TCRs seen for DRB1 alleles and the fewest for HLA-C alleles. A later analysis found that most CMV-associated TCR beta chains appeared HLA-restricted, with HLA associations seemingly driven largely by CMV exposure. In vitro tests confirmed that a few of the cytomegalovirus-associated TCR beta chains recognize cytomegalovirus antigens. Most TCR sequences were observed very rarely across donors, whereas some public TCRs were present in many individuals. An earlier analysis of around 600 of the donors showed that most TCR beta V segments appeared in productive rearrangements either about 87% or about 30% of the time, which broadly matched IMGT annotations. A total of 164 TCR beta chains were listed by the study as associated with cytomegalovirus. A further reported finding was that TCR beta sequences accurately predicted the HLA-A and HLA-B alleles for most subjects in the first cohort. In a later genetic analysis, a missense DCLRE1C variant was associated with V-gene and J-gene trimming of TCR beta chains, and the association was replicated in an independent cohort. Because the 87-base-pair reads could not distinguish some IMGT-functional V segments, including TRBV6-2 and TRBV6-3, those segments were excluded. In a later analysis, several top co-occurrence clusters were reported to appear linked to parvovirus B19, influenza, CMV and Epstein-Barr virus. Presence/absence analyses assumed roughly uniform sequencing depth across donors, an assumption that may not hold. Because HLA typing was missing for some donors at each locus, association tests included only the typed subset. In a later analysis, HLA-associated TCR beta chains were found to be more clonally expanded and to have lower generation probabilities than equally common non-associated chains. It was suggested by the authors that the approach could potentially be generalized to other disease states and immunological phenotypes. When HLA alleles, especially DR and DQ, strongly co-occurred, attributing TCR associations to individual alleles was difficult. The sequencing pipeline was judged likely to have produced a cluster of highly shared sequence variants as a technical artifact. For the cohort, immune exposure information was limited to CMV serostatus. Cytomegalovirus status was reported to be diagnosed by the classifier with high specificity and sensitivity in both the original and validation cohorts. A later analysis associated about 17,000 TCR beta sequences with specific HLA alleles at a false discovery rate of 0.05. Linkage disequilibrium might explain the correlated functional status among segregating V segments, but an unknown experimental factor could not be excluded. Because counts were too low, roughly 18 rarely observed V segments, including chromosome 9 orphons, were left out of the earlier analysis of roughly 600 of the donors.

Library preparation was by the immunoSEQ multiplex PCR assay. The multiplex PCR relied on a mix of 60 forward primers for TCR Vbeta segments and 13 reverse primers for TCR Jbeta segments. Amplification of the CDR3 region of rearranged TCR beta genes was performed with a multiplex PCR assay on genomic DNA. Amplified TCR beta libraries were sequenced as 87-base-pair reads on the Illumina HiSeq System. On the study's bioinformatics: Across the 670 or so repertoires, a later analysis counted approximately 75 million unique TCR beta chains, 9.5 million to 12 million of which were shared by at least two donors. Raw reads were error-corrected and collapsed into unique sequences with a nearest-neighbor algorithm that merged closely related sequences to remove PCR and sequencing errors. Alignment of CDR3 sequences to IMGT reference sequences was used to assign V, D and J gene segments. For a sequence to be retained, a match of at least six nucleotides was required to both a V gene segment and a J gene segment. A rearrangement counted as productive if the CDR3 had no stop codons and remained in frame with V and J, and every other rearrangement counted as non-productive. CDR3 was defined according to IMGT convention as the region running from the second conserved V-encoded cysteine to the conserved J-encoded phenylalanine. The earlier analysis of 450 to 750 of the donors excluded any sequence lacking an unambiguous match to a single V gene segment. In an earlier analysis of about 590 of the donors, a V segment was called functional when productive rearrangements were above 56.7%, and segregating when the standard deviation between donors exceeded 5%. A statistical classification framework was built to diagnose cytomegalovirus status from the catalog of TCR beta chain sequences. In a later analysis, TCR nucleotide sequences were compared against IMGT/GENE-DB human TR gene sequences so that V and J genes could be assigned. The TCRdist pipeline was used in a later analysis to assign CDR3 sequences and most-parsimonious VDJ recombination scenarios. In a later analysis, each TCR beta chain was defined by its CDR3 amino acid sequence together with its V-gene family, and reads lacking a unique V-gene family were excluded. In a later analysis, 450 to 600 highly shared, low-generation-probability nucleotide sequences were removed to address suspected cross-contamination and a sequencing artifact. For each public chain, a later analysis derived a clonal expansion index from normalized ranks of inferred template counts within each repertoire. In a later analysis, generation probabilities were computed using a VDJ recombination model fitted to out-of-frame rearrangements, and the results were checked against IGoR. In a later analysis, hypergeometric tests were used to score TCR-TCR, TCR-HLA and TCR-CMV co-occurrence, with a repertoire-size bias correction applied to TCR pairs. In a later analysis, false discovery rates were estimated by permuting HLA or CMV assignments 20 times. A later analysis grouped co-occurring TCRs with DBSCAN, adding TCRdist sequence similarity when clustering within HLA-allele-positive subsets. Repertoires with fewer than 30,000 or more than 120,000 public chains were left out of co-occurrence clustering, as were about five repertoires with anomalous nucleotide sharing. TCRdb holds this immuneACCESS table with in-frame rearrangements only. Some clones are missing; in checked studies, unresolved V genes explain under half, and the rest has no known cause. The V and J calls and clone size were taken over from that table, and D and trimming were inferred from the DNA. In this sample the table shows some 130,000 clones, 75% of which occur a single time. Together, the top ten hold 6.5% to 9% of the sample.

The origin of this receptor is a man under 40 in good health and CMV-seronegative. The chain was built from TRBV5-4 and TRBJ1-1; 7 of the junction bases match TRBD1. Sequencing input: PBMCs. The DNA sequence follows: TGTGCCAGCAGCCCGGAAGGGGGCGGTCACACTGAAGCTTTCTTT. This is translated as CASSPEGGGHTEAFF.